These 13 T cell receptor beta chains share one sample of origin, sequenced in a study of cytomegalovirus exposure and HLA in healthy donors. Primers for the PCR totalled 60 Vbeta and 13 Jbeta. Only in-frame clones appear in the TCRdb table, and some are missing; sequencing was by immunoSEQ multiplex PCR. The sample lists 90,000 or so clones; roughly 79% were seen once. Material for sequencing was PBMCs. The receptor source for this set is a female donor in good health and CMV-seronegative.

This rearrangement joins TRBV25-1 to TRBJ1-2; 9 bases map to TRBD1. Trimming cost V 3 bases and J 8 bases; bases outside gene matches: 7. The length of the CDR3 is 14 residues. In germline, CDR1 is MGHDK, CDR2 SYGVNS. CDR3 in DNA: TGTGCCAGCAGTGAGAAGGGACAGGGTCGGGGCTACACCTTC. Protein product: CASSEKGQGRGYTF.

The chain uses TRBV9 and TRBJ1-3, with TRBD1 identical over 12 bases. V was clipped by 0 bases and J by 4 bases; unmatched bases: 5. The CDR3 sequence is 17 residues long. CDR1 and CDR2 (germline): SGDLS, YYNGEE. The CDR3 loop reads CASSVGDRGRQGNTIYF. In nucleotides, the CDR3 is TGTGCCAGCAGCGTAGGGGACAGGGGGCGCCAAGGAAACACCATATATTTT.

The V gene is TRBV19, the J gene TRBJ1-1; possibly TRBD1 for D (6 bases). The germline V gene has CDR1 LNHDA and CDR2 SQIVND (reference sequence). The germline V and J ends were trimmed by 3 bases and 4 bases, with 9 bases remaining between them. This CDR3 is built from 13 residues. DNA for the CDR3: TGTGCCAGTAGTATGGACAGAAGCACTGAAGCTTTCTTT. This translates into CASSMDRSTEAFF.

This clone showed up just a few times. This rearrangement joins TRBV30 to TRBJ1-1, with a weak D call TRBD1 (5 bases). This CDR3 has 13 amino acids. From germline, CDR1 is GTSNPN and CDR2 SVGIG (reference sequence). Trimming removed 2 bases from V and 2 bases from J, with 9 bases in between. This chain's CDR3 is CAWSKRGNTEAFF. The CDR3 DNA sequence: TGTGCCTGGAGTAAAAGGGGAAACACTGAAGCTTTCTTT.

The J gene is TRBJ1-1, the V gene TRBV28, with D tentatively TRBD1 (5 bases). The CDR3 is 12 residues long. Trimming took off 4 bases at V and 7 bases at J, with 10 bases between the two ends. Germline CDR1 and CDR2: MDHEN and SYDVKM. The CDR3 DNA sequence: TGTGCCAGCAGTTCGACAGTCAGTGAAGCTTTCTTT. Encoded protein: CASSSTVSEAFF. The full variable domain, completed using reference TRBV28 and TRBJ1-1, is DVKVTQSSRYLVKRTGEKVFLECVQDMDHENMFWYRQDPGLGLRLIYFSYDVKMKEKGDIPEGYSVSREKKERFSLILESASTNQTSMYLCASSSTVSEAFFGQGTRLTVV.

CDR3 residues: CASSLGTSSEAFF. The CDR3 region has the DNA TGTGCCAGCAGCTTGGGGACATCGTCTGAAGCTTTCTTT. V gene TRBV7-9 combines with J gene TRBJ1-1; D might be TRBD1 (6 bases). V was pared by 3 bases and J by 6 bases, with 11 bases between. From germline, CDR1 is SEHNR and CDR2 FQNEAQ (reference sequence). CDR3 length: 13 residues.

The chain combines TRBV6-1 with TRBJ2-7; 9 nucleotides agree with TRBD2. Trimming at V came to 6 bases and at J to 1 base, leaving 7 bases not matched to a gene. This CDR3 spans 15 amino acids. Germline CDR1 reads MNHNS; CDR2 reads SASEGT. The CDR3 nucleotides read TGTGCCAGCAGCAGGACTAGCGCAGATTCCTACGAGCAGTACTTC. It is translated as CASSRTSADSYEQYF.

The rearrangement uses TRBV5-1 and TRBJ2-3, with 7 bases that match TRBD2. CDR1 is SGHRS and CDR2 is YFSETQ in the germline V gene. The CDR3 sequence is 16 residues long. The V and J ends lost 0 bases and 6 bases, in that order; junction bases with no gene match: 10. CDR3 sequence: CASSLGTSPRGDTQYF. The CDR3 coding sequence is TGCGCCAGCAGCTTGGGGACCTCCCCGCGGGGGGATACGCAGTATTTT.

The CDR3 loop is CASSGGRGSYEAFF. The DNA for the CDR3 is TGTGCCAGCAGTGGGGGGAGGGGATCTTATGAAGCTTTCTTT. J is TRBJ1-1 and V is TRBV2; perhaps TRBD1 as D (5 bases). This CDR3 spans 14 amino acids. Trimming took off 4 bases at V and 7 bases at J, with 16 bases between the two ends. The germline V gene encodes CDR1 SNHLY and CDR2 FYNNEI.

A few counts support this clone. This sequence joins TRBV5-1 and TRBJ2-3; 7 nucleotides match TRBD2. Germline trimming cut 5 bases from V and 2 bases from J; bases unmatched to any gene: 5. This CDR3 has 14 amino acids. Germline CDR1 SGHRS, CDR2 YFSETQ. CDR3 residues: CASRPAGLTDTQYF. CDR3 nucleotides: TGCGCCAGCAGACCAGCGGGGCTCACAGATACGCAGTATTTT.

The rearrangement links TRBV5-1 to TRBJ1-4, with D possibly matching TRBD1 (6 bases). The CDR3 spans 15 residues. Germline loops: CDR1 SGHRS, CDR2 YFSETQ. V gave up 0 bases and J gave up 7 bases, with 13 bases separating them. The CDR3 spells CASSLVGGQGEKLFF. CDR3 sequence (DNA): TGCGCCAGCAGCTTGGTCGGGGGGCAGGGTGAAAAACTGTTTTTT. The full variable domain, rest sourced from reference TRBV5-1 and TRBJ1-4, is KAGVTQTPRYLIKTRGQQVTLSCSPISGHRSVSWYQQTPGQGLQFLFEYFSETQRNKGNFPGRFSGRQFSNSRSEMNVSTLELGDSALYLCASSLVGGQGEKLFFGSGTQLSVL.

V usage is TRBV7-3 and J usage is TRBJ1-1; D ambiguous. Germline V lookup: CDR1 SGHTA, CDR2 FQGTGA. Trimming removed 2 bases from V and 5 bases from J, with 12 bases in between. The CDR3 length is 14 residues. The CDR3 region is CASSLRGETTEAFF. Here the CDR3 DNA reads TGTGCCAGCAGCTTACGTGGGGAGACGACTGAAGCTTTCTTT.

V and J are TRBV18 and TRBJ1-1; D possibly corresponds to TRBD1 (5 bases). Germline V gene lookup returns CDR1 KGHSH and CDR2 LQKENI. The CDR3 has 12 amino acids. Trimming took off 6 bases at V and 6 bases at J, with 11 bases between the two ends. CDR3 residues: CASSARGAEAFF. CDR3 coding DNA: TGTGCCAGCTCCGCGCGGGGGGCTGAAGCTTTCTTT. Complete variable domain (other parts from reference TRBV18 and TRBJ1-1): NAGVMQNPRHLVRRRGQEARLRCSPMKGHSHVYWYRQLPEEGLKFMVYLQKENIIDESGMPKERFSAEFPKEGPSILRIQQVVRGDSAAYFCASSARGAEAFFGQGTRLTVV.